The 30 T cell receptor beta chains below all came from one sample that was sequenced in a study of T cell responses to AZD1222 COVID-19 vaccine (dated by TCRdb to the early 2020s). The label giving this sample's time point can be read as: baseline before first vaccination. The receptor library was made with the immunoSEQ multiplex PCR assay. Entries here come from immuneACCESS through TCRdb and include only in-frame sequences with V and J called. Some clones fail to appear in such tables; in the studies checked, an unresolved V gene covers under half of the shortfall, and the cause of the remainder is unknown. The sample table records about 99,000 clones; roughly 88% of these occur just once. Less than 3% of the sample lies in the top ten. Specimen: peripheral blood, collected on day 0 of AZD1222 vaccination. The source is an adult in good health.

This chain joins TRBV6-7 and TRBJ2-7; TRBD2 aligns across 7 bases. TRBV6-7 counts as an open reading frame of uncertain function. V gave up 9 bases and J gave up 3 bases; unmatched junction bases: 8. This CDR3 spans 13 amino acids. The CDR3 DNA reads TGTGCCAGTAACCGGGACTACTTCTACGAGCAGTACTTC. Amino acid sequence: CASNRDYFYEQYF.

The chain combines TRBV9 with TRBJ2-3; possible D gene TRBD1, 6 bases. Germline V CDR1 and CDR2: SGDLS, YYNGEE. Trimming pared 3 bases from V and 2 bases from J, leaving 16 bases between. CDR3 length equals 16 residues. CDR3 in DNA: TGTGCCAGCAGCGCTTGGGGTGAGGGGGTCACAGATACGCAGTATTTT. Protein: CASSAWGEGVTDTQYF. Filled out from reference TRBV9 and TRBJ2-3, the complete variable domain reads DSGVTQTPKHLITATGQRVTLRCSPRSGDLSVYWYQQSLDQGLQFLIQYYNGEERAKGNILERFSAQQFPDLHSELNLSSLELGDSALYFCASSAWGEGVTDTQYFGPGTRLTVL.

The chain is built from TRBV28 and TRBJ1-2, with a possible D match to TRBD1 (6 bases). Trimming removed 6 bases from V and 8 bases from J, with 16 bases in between. The CDR3 covers 13 residues. The V gene's germline CDR1 is MDHEN and CDR2 SYDVKM. For the CDR3, the DNA is TGTGCCAGCAGACCTCGGACAGTCCCGGGCTACACCTTC. It encodes CASRPRTVPGYTF.

CDR3 residues: CASSLSAGPTEAFF. As DNA, the CDR3 is TGTGCCAGCAGCTTGAGCGCCGGGCCAACTGAAGCTTTCTTT. The chain uses TRBV5-5 and TRBJ1-1, with D unresolved. The CDR3 runs to 14 residues. CDR1 SGHKS and CDR2 YYEKEE come from the germline V gene (reference sequence). The V gene lost 1 base and the J gene lost 5 bases, with 12 bases spanning the gap.

This rearrangement joins TRBV28 to TRBJ2-7; 11 positions agree with TRBD1. The CDR3 spans 15 residues. In germline, CDR1 is MDHEN, CDR2 SYDVKM. V lost 6 bases and J lost 4; bases outside the gene matches: 8. The CDR3 loop is CASRAEGQGEYEQYF. In nucleotides, the CDR3 is TGTGCCAGCAGGGCCGAGGGACAGGGGGAATACGAGCAGTACTTC.

This clone appeared once. The chain links TRBV28 to TRBJ2-2; TRBD1 matches at 8 bases. CDR1 is MDHEN, CDR2 SYDVKM, per germline. The length of the CDR3 is 16 residues. The V and J ends lost 1 base and 4 bases, in that order; junction bases with no gene match: 5. In DNA, the CDR3 is TGTGCCAGCAGTTTATCTCAGGGGGCCGGCACCGGGGAGCTGTTTTTT. It codes for CASSLSQGAGTGELFF.

In this sample, this clone turned up once. The chain carries TRBV19 and TRBJ2-1; D may be TRBD1 or TRBD2 (5 bases each). Germline values: CDR1 LNHDA, CDR2 SQIVND (reference sequence). V was shortened by 2 bases and J by 7 bases, with 15 bases between the two germline ends. The CDR3 has 15 residues. DNA for the CDR3: TGTGCCAGTAGTATACGGGGTTTGGGGGAAAATGAGCAGTTCTTC. As protein: CASSIRGLGENEQFF.

This chain connects TRBV6-2 or TRBV6-3 to TRBJ2-7; TRBD1 agrees at 7 bases. Germline CDR1 is MNHEY and CDR2 is SVGEGT. This CDR3 is 13 amino acids long. The trim removed 5 bases at V and 3 bases at J, leaving 4 bases unmatched. The chain's CDR3 is CASSDTGDYEQYF. The CDR3 DNA is TGTGCCAGCAGTGACACAGGGGACTACGAGCAGTACTTC.

V usage is TRBV5-6 and J usage is TRBJ2-7; 7 positions agree with TRBD2. J gave up 0 bases and V 3 bases, and 12 bases lay outside the gene matches. The CDR3 contains 17 residues. Germline V gives CDR1 SGHDT, CDR2 YYEEEE. The CDR3 coding sequence is TGTGCCAGCAGCTCCAAACATAGCGGGTATAGCTCCTACGAGCAGTACTTC. It translates to CASSSKHSGYSSYEQYF. The full variable domain, with the rest looked up from reference TRBV5-6 and TRBJ2-7, is DAGVTQSPTHLIKTRGQQVTLRCSPKSGHDTVSWYQQALGQGPQFIFQYYEEEERQRGNFPDRFSGHQFPNYSSELNVNALLLGDSALYLCASSSKHSGYSSYEQYFGPGTRLTVT.

The genes are TRBV6-5 and TRBJ1-2; D call uncertain. The V gene's germline CDR1 is MNHEY and CDR2 SVGAGI. The CDR3 is 13 amino acids. V was pared by 6 bases and J by 0 bases, with 8 bases between. CDR3 protein: CASSFNSNYGYTF. In DNA form, the CDR3 reads TGTGCCAGCAGCTTTAATTCTAACTATGGCTACACCTTC.

The CDR3: CASSHTSGTSTETQYF. CDR3 nucleotide sequence: TGTGCCAGCAGCCACACATCCGGGACATCCACAGAGACCCAGTACTTC. V is TRBV7-9 and J is TRBJ2-5; weak D call: TRBD1 (6 bases). CDR1 is SEHNR, CDR2 FQNEAQ, per germline (reference sequence). V lost 5 bases to trimming and J lost 4 bases, with 20 bases between them. CDR3 length: 16 residues.

This clone was counted a few times. This chain connects TRBV6-1 to TRBJ1-4; no firm D call. The CDR3 contains 17 residues. Trimming took off 1 base at V and 0 bases at J, with 12 bases between the two ends. Germline CDR1 is MNHNS and CDR2 is SASEGT. CDR3 loop: CASSEVSPSATNEKLFF. The CDR3, as DNA: TGTGCCAGCAGTGAAGTGTCACCTAGCGCAACTAATGAAAAACTGTTTTTT.

The chain couples TRBV15 to TRBJ1-2; 11 positions agree with TRBD1. J was trimmed by 4 bases and V by 5 bases; bases with no gene match: 6. Germline assignment: CDR1 LNHNV and CDR2 YYDKDF (reference sequence). This CDR3 region has 15 residues. In DNA form, the CDR3 reads TGTGCCACCAGCTCTCGGACAGGGGGCACCTATGGCTACACCTTC. It yields the protein CATSSRTGGTYGYTF. Full variable domain (missing parts from reference TRBV15 and TRBJ1-2): DAMVIQNPRYQVTQFGKPVTLSCSQTLNHNVMYWYQQKSSQAPKLLFHYYDKDFNNEADTPDNFQSRRPNTSFCFLDIRSPGLGDTAMYLCATSSRTGGTYGYTFGSGTRLTVV.

This clone was seen more than once but under ten times. The V and J genes are TRBV15 and TRBJ1-5, with 12 bases matching TRBD1. The CDR3 sequence is 16 residues long. The J segment lost 6 bases and the V segment lost 2 bases, leaving 5 bases of the junction unmatched. CDR1 and CDR2 from the germline V gene are LNHNV and YYDKDF (reference sequence). CDR3 sequence reads: CATSRKGQGAFQPQHF. CDR3 DNA sequence: TGTGCCACCAGCAGAAAGGGACAGGGGGCTTTTCAGCCCCAGCATTTT.

The J gene is TRBJ2-7, the V gene TRBV24-1; 9 positions match TRBD1. Trimming at V came to 3 bases and at J to 2 bases, leaving 4 bases not matched to a gene. The CDR3 covers 15 residues. Germline V gene data show CDR1 as KGHDR and CDR2 as SFDVKD. CDR3 nucleotide sequence: TGTGCCACCAGTGATAATGGACAGGGGCCCTACGAGCAGTACTTC. Amino acids: CATSDNGQGPYEQYF.

This clone was observed once. The chain uses TRBV30 and TRBJ1-4; D is undetermined. V was pared by 2 bases and J by 13 bases, with 14 bases between. The CDR3 contains 12 residues. Germline V lookup: CDR1 GTSNPN, CDR2 SVGIG (reference sequence). This chain's CDR3 is CAWSFRTSRLFF. The DNA for the CDR3 is TGTGCCTGGAGTTTTCGGACGTCGAGACTGTTTTTT.

This clone was seen once. The chain recombines TRBV5-1 with TRBJ2-1; TRBD2 aligns across 8 bases. Germline V gene sequence: CDR1 SGHRS, CDR2 YFSETQ. This CDR3 has 21 residues. V was clipped by 0 bases and J by 0 bases; unmatched bases: 17. CDR3 in amino acids: CASSLAPTSEAFISSYNEQFF. The CDR3 DNA sequence: TGCGCCAGCAGCTTGGCACCGACTAGCGAAGCTTTTATTAGCTCCTACAATGAGCAGTTCTTC.

CDR3 coding DNA: TGTGCCAGCAGCGAGACTAGCGGGAGTGGAAATGAGCAGTTCTTC. Translated: CASSETSGSGNEQFF. This chain connects TRBV6-4 to TRBJ2-1; 12 positions agree with TRBD2. The germline CDR1 and CDR2 sequences are MRHNA and SNTAGT. Losses at the gene ends were 6 bases for V and 7 bases for J; bases not matched to a gene: 7. The CDR3 extends over 15 amino acids.

The rearrangement uses TRBV6-5 and TRBJ1-5, with D unclear. In germline, CDR1 is MNHEY, CDR2 SVGAGI. V shed 3 bases and J shed 5 bases, with 8 bases lying between them. The CDR3 spans 13 residues. The CDR3 loop reads CASSYQQHQPQHF. The CDR3 coding sequence is TGTGCCAGCAGTTATCAGCAGCATCAGCCCCAGCATTTT.

V and J are TRBV6-1 and TRBJ1-6; 7 bases match TRBD1. This CDR3 is 17 amino acids long. The germline V gene encodes CDR1 MNHNS and CDR2 SASEGT. J lost 3 bases, V lost 1 base, and 6 bases had no gene match. The CDR3 loop reads CASSEVGDSFYNSPLHF. In DNA, the CDR3 is TGTGCCAGCAGTGAAGTGGGGGACAGTTTCTATAATTCACCCCTCCACTTT.

In its sample, this clone was seen a few times. The chain links TRBV7-9 to TRBJ1-6; weak D call: TRBD1 (6 bases). CDR1 and CDR2 (germline): SEHNR, FQNEAQ (reference sequence). Trimming removed 3 bases from V and 9 bases from J, with 15 bases in between. The CDR3 covers 15 residues. The CDR3 sequence is CASSLIQGNSSPLHF. CDR3 coding DNA: TGTGCCAGCAGCTTGATTCAGGGGAACAGTTCACCCCTCCACTTT. The full variable domain, completed using reference TRBV7-9 and TRBJ1-6, is DTGVSQNPRHKITKRGQNVTFRCDPISEHNRLYWYRQTLGQGPEFLTYFQNEAQLEKSRLLSDRFSAERPKGSFSTLEIQRTEQGDSAMYLCASSLIQGNSSPLHFGNGTRLTVT.

The chain uses TRBV6-5 and TRBJ2-7; the D call may be TRBD1 or TRBD2 (5 bases each). The CDR3 loop spans 11 amino acids. Germline V gene sequence: CDR1 MNHEY, CDR2 SVGAGI. Trimming left V 5 bases short and J 6 bases short, with 8 bases between. The DNA for the CDR3 is TGTGCCAGCAGTACGGGACGCGAGCAGTACTTC. Translated, it gives CASSTGREQYF.

V usage is TRBV5-6 and J usage is TRBJ2-7; 13 bases align to TRBD2. The CDR3 sequence is 15 residues long. V lost 3 bases and J lost 4; bases outside the gene matches: 4. Germline V CDR1 and CDR2: SGHDT, YYEEEE. This CDR3 is CASSSGTSGTYEQYF. In DNA form, the CDR3 reads TGTGCCAGCAGCTCCGGGACTAGCGGGACATACGAGCAGTACTTC.

The genes are TRBV7-9 and TRBJ1-2; 7 nucleotides align to TRBD1. The germline V gene has CDR1 SEHNR and CDR2 FQNEAQ (reference sequence). After removal of 4 bases from V and 1 base from J, the junction contained 6 bases not matched to a gene. The CDR3 consists of 15 residues. CDR3 region: CASSSGTDVNYGYTF. DNA of the CDR3: TGTGCCAGCAGCTCCGGGACAGACGTTAACTATGGCTACACCTTC.

The chain joins TRBV11-2 to TRBJ1-1; a possible D gene is TRBD1 (5 bases). V lost 3 bases to trimming and J lost 1 base, with 15 bases between them. The CDR3 covers 16 residues. The germline gives CDR1 SGHAT, CDR2 FQNNGV. CDR3 nucleotide sequence: TGTGCCAGCAGCTTTTCTCTTGGACAAGAGAACACTGAAGCTTTCTTT. It translates to CASSFSLGQENTEAFF.

The chain uses TRBV5-4 and TRBJ2-5, with TRBD2 identical over 12 bases. V was clipped by 4 bases and J by 5 bases; unmatched bases: 9. Germline V gene data show CDR1 as SGHNT and CDR2 as YYREEE (reference sequence). The CDR3 has 16 amino acids. CDR3 nucleotides: TGTGCCAGCAGCCTGCGACTAGCGGGAGTGTGGGAGACCCAGTACTTC. Translated: CASSLRLAGVWETQYF. Looking up the rest from reference TRBV5-4 and TRBJ2-5 gives the full variable domain: ETGVTQSPTHLIKTRGQQVTLRCSSQSGHNTVSWYQQALGQGPQFIFQYYREEENGRGNFPPRFSGLQFPNYSSELNVNALELDDSALYLCASSLRLAGVWETQYFGPGTRLLVL.

This chain connects TRBV7-3 to TRBJ2-2; a possible D gene is TRBD2 (7 bases). Germline loops: CDR1 SGHTA, CDR2 FQGTGA. The CDR3 spans 21 residues. V gave up 8 bases and J gave up 0 bases, with 31 bases separating them. CDR3 coding DNA: TGTGCCAGCGTCGTCCCCTTGACCTACTCAGACGGGGGGCCGAACACCGGGGAGCTGTTTTTT. This sequence encodes CASVVPLTYSDGGPNTGELFF. Full variable domain (rest looked up from reference TRBV7-3 and TRBJ2-2): GAGVSQTPSNKVTEKGKYVELRCDPISGHTALYWYRQSLGQGPEFLIYFQGTGAADDSGLPNDRFFAVRPEGSVSTLKIQRTERGDSAVYLCASVVPLTYSDGGPNTGELFFGEGSRLTVL.

The sample holds a few counts of this clone. This chain links TRBV2 with TRBJ2-5; maybe TRBD2 (6 bases). The CDR3 loop spans 15 amino acids. Looked up from germline, CDR1 is SNHLY and CDR2 is FYNNEI. The V end lost 3 bases, the J end lost 5 bases, and 16 bases lay between the germline ends. CDR3 nucleotides: TGTGCCAGCAGTGAGGGGGGACTCCCCGGGGAGACCCAGTACTTC. This translates into CASSEGGLPGETQYF.

The J gene is TRBJ1-2, the V gene TRBV19; D perhaps matches TRBD1 (6 bases). From germline, CDR1 is LNHDA and CDR2 SQIVND (reference sequence). The CDR3 totals 14 residues. V lost 5 bases, J lost 0 bases, and 10 bases lay in between. CDR3 sequence (DNA): TGTGCCAGTAGTGGCCGACAGGCTAACTATGGCTACACCTTC. Amino acid sequence: CASSGRQANYGYTF.

The chain uses TRBV5-1 and TRBJ1-1; 7 bases fit TRBD1. V lost 2 bases and J lost 0; bases outside the gene matches: 4. CDR3 length: 15 residues. Germline CDR1 reads SGHRS; CDR2 reads YFSETQ. The CDR3 sequence is CASSFRGELNTEAFF. The DNA for the CDR3 is TGCGCCAGCAGCTTCAGGGGGGAGCTGAACACTGAAGCTTTCTTT.